The sequence of this T cell receptor (beta chain) was determined in a study of response to subunit inactivated influenza vaccine. Study-wide results and limits: It was the authors' suggestion that each seasonal influenza vaccination recruits few new T cells.

Each CDR3 protein gets one entry after TCRdb re-called the RT-PCR reads with MiXCR. This table holds around 760,000 distinct CDR3 sequences, about 15% found once. This clonotype came up a few times. Its specificity is unknown. The sequence was collected from a man over 45 who received an inactivated influenza vaccine. The material sequenced was PBMCs from blood, taken approximately 15 days before vaccination.

In DNA form, the CDR3 reads TGCGCCAGCAGCTTGGAGGGGTCTACAACTAATGAAAAACTGTTTTTT. Translation gives CASSLEGSTTNEKLFF. The gene calls are TRBV5-1 and TRBJ1-4, with a possible D match to TRBD1 (5 bases). The CDR3 consists of 16 residues. CDR1 and CDR2 from the germline V gene are SGHRS and YFSETQ. The germline V and J ends were trimmed by 0 bases and 0 bases, with 9 bases remaining between them.